This TCR beta chain was observed in a study of cytomegalovirus exposure and HLA in healthy donors. About the research overall: Approximately 190 million T cells yielded approximately 100 million unique TCR beta sequences, as an earlier analysis found.

The PCR ran on 60 Vbeta and 13 Jbeta primers. Profiling relied on immunoSEQ multiplex PCR, and the TCRdb table lists in-frame clones only, not all of them. The repertoire has 150,000 to 200,000 clones, 71% of them found once; the top ten carry about 1.6%. This sequence originates from a girl aged 10-17 years in good health and CMV-seronegative. Sequencing was performed on PBMCs.

This chain's CDR3 is CASSVAMDRSSYGYTF. As DNA, the CDR3 is TGTGCCAGCAGCGTAGCTATGGACAGATCGAGCTATGGCTACACCTTC. The V call is TRBV9, the J call TRBJ1-2; the D gene is possibly TRBD1 (6 bases). Deletions cut 0 bases from V and 4 bases from J, with 16 bases between. Looked up from germline, CDR1 is SGDLS and CDR2 is YYNGEE. This CDR3 comprises 16 residues.